The 15 T cell receptor beta chains listed next were all sequenced from one sample in a study of CD8+CD57+ T cells in acquired aplastic anemia. The TCR beta profiling, which covered VDJ combination and CDR3 sequence, was carried out using genomic DNA as the template. TCRdb re-derived calls from the reads in MiXCR, one entry per CDR3 protein. The sample carries around 400,000 distinct CDR3 sequences, under 80% recorded once. The sequenced sample was sorted CD4+, CD8+, or CD8+CD57+ T cells (not recorded which) from PBMCs. These receptors were collected from a human donor in good health, serving as a control.

This clonotype has only one observation. This is likely a read error, given that the CDR3 carries no conserved phenylalanine or tryptophan at its end. This chain connects TRBV6-1 to TRBJ1-2, with D unresolved. CDR1 MNHNS and CDR2 SASEGT come from the germline V gene. Trimming removed 5 bases at V and 6 bases at J, with 13 bases between. The CDR3 is 13 amino acids. For the CDR3, the DNA is TGTGCCAGCAGTTCAAGCGGTAGGAATGGCTACACCTCC. Its translation is CASSSSGRNGYTS.

Turning to this clonotype: Its ends do not fully match the called genes, so a read error is possible. The chain has TRBV6-1 and TRBJ1-2; 8 bases align to TRBD1. The germline gives CDR1 MNHNS, CDR2 SASEGT. The CDR3 has 13 amino acids. CDR3 amino acids: CASREGQGSGYTF. CDR3 DNA sequence: TGTGCCAGCAGGGAAGGACAGGGCTCGGGCTACACCTTC.

With regard to this clonotype: Germline is not matched at one junction end, which may reflect a read error. The V call is TRBV7-6, the J call TRBJ2-2; D call uncertain. Germline CDR1 SGHVS, CDR2 FNYEAQ. The CDR3 extends over 15 amino acids. The CDR3 protein is CASSLAQLTSGELFF. CDR3 sequence (DNA): TGTGCCAGCAGCTTAGCGCAATTGACGTCCGGAGAGCTGTTTTTT.

In the case of this clonotype: Compared with germline, one end of the junction differs, possibly owing to a read error. The chain joins TRBV7-8 to TRBJ1-1, with a weak D call TRBD1 (6 bases). The CDR3 spans 15 residues. CDR1 SGHVS and CDR2 FQNEAQ come from the germline V gene. This CDR3 reads CASSINYRVNTEALF. The CDR3, as DNA: TGTGCCAGCAGCATTAACTACAGGGTGAACACTGAAGCTCTCTTT.

The V call is TRBV10-3, the J call TRBJ2-3, with D possibly called TRBD1 or TRBD2 (5 bases each). The CDR3 runs to 14 residues. Trimming cost V 10 bases and J 11 bases, with 25 bases left between them. From germline, CDR1 is ENHRY and CDR2 SYGVKD. For the CDR3, the DNA is TGTGCCACGAAAGCACCGGGGCCGGGGAATGAGCAGTATTTT. Encoded protein: CATKAPGPGNEQYF.

This rearrangement joins TRBV7-9 to TRBJ2-7, with D perhaps being TRBD1 or TRBD2 (5 bases each). Germline V lookup: CDR1 SEHNR, CDR2 FQNEAQ (reference sequence). CDR3 length equals 16 residues. Trimming removed 4 bases at V and 10 bases at J, with 26 bases between. For the CDR3, the DNA is TGTGCCAGCAGCTCAGCCGGGGACGGACTTTCCGACGTCCAGTACTTC. Protein product: CASSSAGDGLSDVQYF.

This rearrangement joins TRBV9 to TRBJ2-1; D not certain. Germline assignment: CDR1 SGDLS and CDR2 YYNGEE. V lost 3 bases and J 14 bases, leaving 24 bases between the germline ends. This CDR3 has 15 amino acids. The CDR3 DNA reads as TGTGCCAGCAGCGAGGCCCCGGCCGCCATGGCTGATAAGTTCTTC. Its translation: CASSEAPAAMADKFF. The whole variable domain, remainder taken from reference TRBV9 and TRBJ2-1, is DSGVTQTPKHLITATGQRVTLRCSPRSGDLSVYWYQQSLDQGLQFLIQYYNGEERAKGNILERFSAQQFPDLHSELNLSSLELGDSALYFCASSEAPAAMADKFFGPGTRLTVL.

Ten or more counts support this clonotype. The V gene is TRBV12-3 or TRBV12-4, the J gene TRBJ2-3, with D perhaps matching TRBD1 (5 bases). This CDR3 contains 15 residues. The V gene lost 0 bases and the J gene lost 5 bases, with 12 bases spanning the gap. CDR3 amino acids: CASSLAGRAGDTQYF. The DNA of the CDR3 is TGTGCCAGCAGTTTAGCGGGCAGGGCAGGAGATACGCAGTATTTT.

V usage is TRBV30 and J usage is TRBJ1-4; maybe TRBD1 (6 bases). The CDR3 sequence is 14 residues long. V was trimmed by 1 base and J by 6 bases, leaving 12 bases between them. Germline V lookup: CDR1 GTSNPN, CDR2 SVGIG (reference sequence). The CDR3 spells CAWSDRAGDEKLFF. The CDR3 DNA is TGTGCCTGGAGTGACAGGGCGGGCGATGAAAAACTGTTTTTT.

This clonotype was counted at least ten times. The CDR3 region is CASSFDTGPNTEAFF. CDR3 bases: TGCGCCAGCAGCTTCGATACAGGCCCGAACACTGAAGCTTTCTTT. The chain has TRBV5-1 and TRBJ1-1, with D perhaps matching TRBD1 (5 bases). Germline V lookup: CDR1 SGHRS, CDR2 YFSETQ. This CDR3 contains 15 residues. With 2 bases removed from V and 1 base from J, the gap between germline ends came to 12 bases.

The chain employs TRBV7-2 and TRBJ2-7; no clear D. The germline V gene has CDR1 SGHTA and CDR2 FQGNSA. This CDR3 has 14 residues. V was clipped by 5 bases and J by 2 bases, with 13 bases between them. The CDR3 is CASSPGPITYEQYF. The CDR3 DNA sequence: TGTGCCAGCAGCCCAGGTCCGATTACCTACGAGCAGTACTTC.

About this clonotype itself: Given the absence of the conserved phenylalanine or tryptophan at the CDR3 end, a read error is likely. Written as DNA, the CDR3 is TGTCTCACCAGCGTTGCGAGGGAGAGCAATCAGCCCCAGCATTCT. This sequence encodes CLTSVARESNQPQHS. The chain links TRBV15 to TRBJ1-5; unclear D gene. Germline lookup yields CDR1 LNHNV and CDR2 YYDKDF (reference sequence). The CDR3 is 15 residues long.

Points on this clonotype: The CDR3 end shows no conserved phenylalanine or tryptophan, and so a read error is likely. The V call is TRBV7-3, the J call TRBJ1-2; a possible D gene is TRBD1 (5 bases). Germline loops: CDR1 SGHTA, CDR2 FQGTGA. This CDR3 comprises 13 residues. The CDR3 sequence is CASSQPGSYGYTH. The CDR3 DNA follows: TGCGCCAGCAGCCAACCAGGGAGCTATGGCTACACCCAT.

Regarding this clonotype: An end of the junction does not agree with germline; a read error may underlie this. The chain recombines TRBV10-3 with TRBJ1-2; 7 bases line up with TRBD1. The CDR3 covers 17 residues. CDR1 ENHRY and CDR2 SYGVKD come from the germline V gene. This CDR3 is CAITGAGQTSSNYGYTF. As DNA, the CDR3 is TGTGCCATCACTGGCGCGGGACAGACCTCCTCTAACTATGGCTACACCTTT.

Comment on this clonotype: Possible read error: a much larger clone is one base away. The V and J genes are TRBV12-3 or TRBV12-4 and TRBJ1-2; D gene uncertain. The CDR3 covers 14 residues. The CDR3 region is CASSLPPSREGCTF. In nucleotides, the CDR3 is TGTGCCAGCAGTTTACCACCCAGTCGGGAAGGCTGCACCTTC.